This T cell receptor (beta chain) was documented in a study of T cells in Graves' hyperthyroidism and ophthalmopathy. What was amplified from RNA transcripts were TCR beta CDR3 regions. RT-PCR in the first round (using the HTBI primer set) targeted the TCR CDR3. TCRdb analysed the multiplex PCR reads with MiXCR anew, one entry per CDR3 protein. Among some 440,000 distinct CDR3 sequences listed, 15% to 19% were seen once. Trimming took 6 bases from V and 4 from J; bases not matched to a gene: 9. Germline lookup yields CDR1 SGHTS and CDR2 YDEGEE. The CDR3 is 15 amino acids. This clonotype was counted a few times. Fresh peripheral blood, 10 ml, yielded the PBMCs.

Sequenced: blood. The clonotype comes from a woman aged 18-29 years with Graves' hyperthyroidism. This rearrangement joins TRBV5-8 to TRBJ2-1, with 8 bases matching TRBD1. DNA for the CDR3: TGTGCCAGCACAGACAGGGGCCTTACATACAATGAGCAGTTCTTC. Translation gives CASTDRGLTYNEQFF.